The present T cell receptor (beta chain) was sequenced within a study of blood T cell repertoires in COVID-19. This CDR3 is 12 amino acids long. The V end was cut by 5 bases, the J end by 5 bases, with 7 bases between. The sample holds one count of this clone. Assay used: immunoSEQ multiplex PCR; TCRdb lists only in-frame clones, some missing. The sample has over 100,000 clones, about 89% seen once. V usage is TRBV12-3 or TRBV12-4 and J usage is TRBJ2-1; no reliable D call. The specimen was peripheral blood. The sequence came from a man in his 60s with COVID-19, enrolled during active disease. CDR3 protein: CASSQTHNEQFF. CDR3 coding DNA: TGTGCCAGCAGTCAGACTCACAATGAGCAGTTCTTC.